This TCR beta chain was observed in a study of blood T cells in healthy people across ages. The study, taken as a whole, reports: Versus aged donors, long-lived donors had higher diversity and more naive CD4+ cells.

The germline gives CDR1 LNHNV, CDR2 YYDKDF (reference sequence). The CDR3 has 13 amino acids. Trimming cost V 9 bases and J 0 bases, with 9 bases left between them. Combining a sample-barcoded 5' primer with a J-beta primer mix, a second PCR ran for roughly 7 to 11 cycles. TCRdb used MiXCR to reprocess the 5' RACE reads, holding one entry per CDR3 protein. The data show about 670,000 distinct CDR3 sequences, around 41% seen once. With respect to this clonotype: The antigen remains unidentified.

Russia was home to the donors, healthy Caucasian individuals aged about 6 to 90. Each sample gave at least 6.5 million isolated PBMCs. The sample taken for sequencing was blood. The chain couples TRBV15 to TRBJ2-1; D is perhaps TRBD2 (6 bases). This TCR was recovered from a man aged 80 or over in good health. In nucleotides, the CDR3 is TGTGCCACTTGGGACTCCTCCTACAATGAGCAGTTCTTC. Protein: CATWDSSYNEQFF. Based on the CDR3 plus reference TRBV15 and TRBJ2-1, the full variable domain is DAMVIQNPRYQVTQFGKPVTLSCSQTLNHNVMYWYQQKSSQAPKLLFHYYDKDFNNEADTPDNFQSRRPNTSFCFLDIRSPGLGDTAMYLCATWDSSYNEQFFGPGTRLTVL.